These T cell receptor beta chains were read from a single sample in a study of T cell changes during pregnancy in multiple sclerosis. Assay: immunoSEQ multiplex PCR; the TCRdb copy retains only in-frame clones and omits some. Here the sample spans roughly 30,000 clones, under 95% being singletons. The input for sequencing was CD4+ T cells from peripheral blood mononuclear cells, taken in the second trimester of pregnancy. Receptors originate from a female donor with multiple sclerosis, enrolled in a pregnancy study. Both conserved end residues are part of each CDR3.

v_gene	j_gene	CDR3aa
TRBV5-1	TRBJ2-6	CASSRTTGTTLLAGANVLTF
TRBV5-1	TRBJ1-3	CASSGTGGHFSGNTIYF
TRBV30	TRBJ1-1	CAWERTGGWAFF
TRBV5-6	TRBJ1-2	CASSWGPNGYTF
TRBV4-1	TRBJ2-4	CASAPGQANSLAKNIQYF
TRBV14	TRBJ1-1	CASSQDLRGEAFF
TRBV28	TRBJ1-1	CASSQGYTEAFF
TRBV27	TRBJ2-1	CASSGGQVFFNEQFF
TRBV6-1	TRBJ1-1	CASRSQGGNTEAFF
TRBV5-1	TRBJ2-1	CASSANLAGGTGEQFF
TRBV28	TRBJ2-7	CASNPGLLRRVGEQYF
TRBV5-1	TRBJ1-5	CASSRRGPINQPQHF
TRBV30	TRBJ1-2	CASGGQVRGYTF
TRBV28	TRBJ1-1	CAHHGQGRTTEAFF
TRBV5-1	TRBJ2-3	CASSGHSSTDTQYF
TRBV27	TRBJ2-7	CASSSGVKKGAYEQYF
TRBV7-2	TRBJ2-1	CASSLQRQAGNEQFF
TRBV6-6	TRBJ2-3	CASTRDFTDTQYF
TRBV6-5	TRBJ2-7	CASRQPGQAYEQYF
TRBV7-2	TRBJ2-7	CASSRTGISYEQYF
TRBV18	TRBJ1-2	CASSPPEWTGRYTF
TRBV6-6	TRBJ2-3	CASSPRLAGTTDTQYF
TRBV20-1	TRBJ2-3	CSPRQSDTQYF
TRBV14	TRBJ2-3	CASSQAGILTDTQYF
TRBV5-1	TRBJ2-3	CASSTGLQRVSSTDTQYF
TRBV7-2	TRBJ2-4	CASSFRTADIQYF
TRBV7-9	TRBJ2-3	CARDGSGGSDTQYF
TRBV6-5	TRBJ1-5	CASRRGQGTNQPQHF
TRBV19	TRBJ1-4	CASSFPPQGLRREKLFF
TRBV5-5	TRBJ2-5	CASSLGLANDAQETQYF
TRBV4-1	TRBJ1-1	CASSPGAPNTEAFF
TRBV19	TRBJ2-5	CASSIKLAGGVYF
TRBV29-1	TRBJ2-2	CSVRPWGAGELFF